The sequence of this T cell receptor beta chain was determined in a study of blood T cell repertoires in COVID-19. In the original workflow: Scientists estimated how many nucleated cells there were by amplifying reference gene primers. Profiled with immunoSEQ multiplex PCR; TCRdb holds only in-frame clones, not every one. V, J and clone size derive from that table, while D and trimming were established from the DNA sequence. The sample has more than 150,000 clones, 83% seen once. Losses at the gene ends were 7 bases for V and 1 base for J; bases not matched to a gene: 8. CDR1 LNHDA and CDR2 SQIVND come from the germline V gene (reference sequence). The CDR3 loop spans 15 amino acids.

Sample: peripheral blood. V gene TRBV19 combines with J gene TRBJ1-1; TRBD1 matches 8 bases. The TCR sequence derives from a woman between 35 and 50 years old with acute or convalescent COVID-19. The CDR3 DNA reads TGTGCCAGTACCCCCGGACAGGGCAGGAACACTGAAGCTTTCTTT. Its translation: CASTPGQGRNTEAFF.